One sample yielded the 18 T cell receptor beta chains listed below, sequenced in a study of T cells after yellow fever vaccination. TCRdb re-analysed the 5' RACE reads in MiXCR, keeping a single row per CDR3 protein. The sample shows 610,000 or so distinct CDR3 sequences, 10% to 15% of them seen only once. The specimen comprised PBMCs, sampled on the day of the yellow fever booster vaccination. The receptors derive from a man in his thirties or forties who received the YFV17D yellow fever vaccine.

This clonotype was observed at least ten times. The CDR3 sequence: CATSPARRTPTRETQYF. The CDR3 DNA is TGTGCCACCAGTCCTGCTCGGCGGACCCCAACGAGGGAGACCCAGTACTTC. The chain couples TRBV24-1 to TRBJ2-5; D is ambiguous. V gave up 6 bases and J gave up 5 bases, with 24 bases separating them. This CDR3 contains 17 residues. CDR1 and CDR2 from the germline V gene are KGHDR and SFDVKD.

The V call is TRBV19, the J call TRBJ2-1; 9 nucleotides match TRBD2. Germline lookup yields CDR1 LNHDA and CDR2 SQIVND (reference sequence). There are 13 residues in the CDR3. After removal of 7 bases from V and 8 bases from J, the junction contained 6 bases not matched to a gene. The CDR3 loop is CASNLLAGDEQFF. CDR3 nucleotides: TGTGCCAGTAACCTACTAGCGGGCGATGAGCAGTTCTTC. Using reference TRBV19 and TRBJ2-1 for the parts outside the CDR3, the full variable domain is DGGITQSPKYLFRKEGQNVTLSCEQNLNHDAMYWYRQDPGQGLRLIYYSQIVNDFQKGDIAEGYSVSREKKESFPLTVTSAQKNPTAFYLCASNLLAGDEQFFGPGTRLTVL.

This chain joins TRBV19 and TRBJ2-3, with a tentative D call TRBD2 (7 bases). CDR1 LNHDA and CDR2 SQIVND come from the germline V gene (reference sequence). V was pared by 11 bases and J by 4 bases, with 19 bases between. This CDR3 region has 14 residues. The CDR3 DNA reads as TGTGCCTCCAAATCCGGGGGGCTAGCAGATACGCAGTATTTT. The encoded protein is CASKSGGLADTQYF.

This clonotype was seen a handful of times. This chain links TRBV12-3 or TRBV12-4 with TRBJ1-1, with 9 bases that match TRBD1. The CDR3 consists of 15 residues. Trimming at V came to 1 base and at J to 10 bases, leaving 10 bases not matched to a gene. CDR3: CASSLGRTGDTTAFF. The DNA of the CDR3 is TGTGCCAGCAGTTTAGGGCGGACAGGGGACACGACAGCTTTCTTT.

The rearrangement uses TRBV20-1 and TRBJ2-1; no firm D call. Trimming removed 3 bases from V and 0 bases from J, with 9 bases in between. Germline V gives CDR1 DFQATT, CDR2 SNEGSKA (reference sequence). The CDR3 loop spans 14 amino acids. The CDR3 coding sequence is TGCAGTGCTAGTGGCGAACGCTCCTACAATGAGCAGTTCTTC. Protein: CSASGERSYNEQFF.

This clonotype was observed a few times. The chain combines TRBV14 with TRBJ1-3; D remains ambiguous. Germline V CDR1 and CDR2: SGHDN, FVKESK. The length of the CDR3 is 16 residues. V was clipped by 2 bases and J by 0 bases, with 11 bases between them. The CDR3 bases are TGTGCCAGCAGCCAAAGGCTTGGGATCTCTGGAAACACCATATATTTT. Translated, it gives CASSQRLGISGNTIYF.

This clonotype turned up a few times. The chain combines TRBV5-6 with TRBJ2-5, with 10 bases aligning to TRBD2. The CDR3 loop spans 16 amino acids. V shed 2 bases, J shed 5 bases, and the junction held 9 bases outside the gene matches. Germline V gene lookup returns CDR1 SGHDT and CDR2 YYEEEE. The CDR3 nucleotides read TGTGCCAGCAGCTTTTTGCCTAGCGGGAGATCGGAGACCCAGTACTTC. Translation gives CASSFLPSGRSETQYF.

In this sample, this clonotype turned up a few times. The chain uses TRBV20-1 and TRBJ2-3; 9 bases match TRBD1. This CDR3 contains 13 residues. Germline V gives CDR1 DFQATT, CDR2 SNEGSKA (reference sequence). V lost 7 bases, J lost 3 bases, and 5 bases stayed unmatched. CDR3 in amino acids: CSEPGQGTDTQYF. Here the CDR3 DNA reads TGCAGTGAGCCGGGACAGGGAACAGATACGCAGTATTTT.

Ten or more counts support this clonotype. The chain uses TRBV12-3 or TRBV12-4 and TRBJ1-5, with TRBD1 as a possible D gene (5 bases). V lost 5 bases and J 9 bases, leaving 14 bases between the germline ends. The CDR3 extends over 13 amino acids. The CDR3 DNA reads as TGTGCCAGCAGTCGGGACGGAATCTTGCCCCAGCATTTT. Translated, it gives CASSRDGILPQHF.

In its sample, this clonotype was seen many times. The V gene is TRBV6-4, the J gene TRBJ2-1; 16 positions agree with TRBD2. The V segment lost 10 bases and the J segment 4 bases; nucleotides outside the gene matches: 16. The germline V gene encodes CDR1 MRHNA and CDR2 SNTAGT. The CDR3 spans 19 residues. In nucleotides, the CDR3 is TGTGCCACACGGCCGGTGGGACTAGCGGGAGGGCCGAAGTACAATGAGCAGTTCTTC. Translating it yields CATRPVGLAGGPKYNEQFF.

The genes are TRBV4-2 and TRBJ2-1, with 9 bases lining up with TRBD2. The V and J ends lost 4 bases and 5 bases, in that order; junction bases with no gene match: 15. The length of the CDR3 is 18 residues. Per germline, CDR1 LGHNA and CDR2 YNFKEQ. The CDR3 sequence is CASSLRGRGLASDNEQFF. The CDR3 bases are TGTGCCAGCAGCCTCCGCGGGCGAGGACTAGCGAGCGACAATGAGCAGTTCTTC.

CDR3 residues: CASSLGGLSSVADTQYF. In DNA form, the CDR3 reads TGTGCCAGCAGCTTAGGAGGTTTGTCTAGCGTCGCAGATACGCAGTATTTT. The rearrangement uses TRBV7-8 and TRBJ2-3, with TRBD2 as a possible D gene (6 bases). V lost 1 base to trimming and J lost 4 bases, with 18 bases between them. From germline, CDR1 is SGHVS and CDR2 FQNEAQ. CDR3 length: 17 amino acids. The complete variable domain, with remaining parts taken from reference TRBV7-8 and TRBJ2-3, reads GAGVSQSPRYKVAKRGQDVALRCDPISGHVSLFWYQQALGQGPEFLTYFQNEAQLDKSGLPSDRFFAERPEGSVSTLKIQRTQQEDSAVYLCASSLGGLSSVADTQYFGPGTRLTVL.

This clonotype was counted between two and nine times. Relative to the germline gene, one junction end is altered; a read error may explain this. The chain links TRBV7-7 to TRBJ2-3; unclear D gene. Looked up from germline, CDR1 is SSHAT and CDR2 is FNYEAQ (reference sequence). The CDR3 has 13 amino acids. Here the CDR3 reads CASSLLGGGTQYF. The CDR3 bases are TGTGCTAGCAGCTTATTAGGCGGTGGTACGCAGTATTTT.

Only a few counts were recorded for this clonotype. This sequence joins TRBV10-1 and TRBJ2-3, with unresolved D. The V end lost 2 bases, the J end lost 0 bases, and 9 bases lay between the germline ends. There are 15 residues in the CDR3. Germline-derived CDR1 and CDR2 are WNHNN and SYGVQD (reference sequence). CDR3 DNA sequence: TGCGCCAGCAGTGAGATAGCCCGTAGCACAGATACGCAGTATTTT. This sequence encodes CASSEIARSTDTQYF.

This clonotype came up a few times. This chain joins TRBV7-8 and TRBJ2-1; 11 positions agree with TRBD2. V lost 5 bases and J lost 3; bases outside the gene matches: 3. This CDR3 is 15 amino acids long. CDR1 and CDR2 (germline): SGHVS, FQNEAQ. The CDR3 DNA reads TGTGCCAGCAGCCGGGGACTAGCGGACTACAATGAGCAGTTCTTC. This codes for CASSRGLADYNEQFF. The whole variable domain, filled in from reference TRBV7-8 and TRBJ2-1, reads GAGVSQSPRYKVAKRGQDVALRCDPISGHVSLFWYQQALGQGPEFLTYFQNEAQLDKSGLPSDRFFAERPEGSVSTLKIQRTQQEDSAVYLCASSRGLADYNEQFFGPGTRLTVL.

This clonotype has more than one count but fewer than ten. CDR3 nucleotides: TGTGCCAGCAGTACCCAGACAGGGATTGGCGAGCAGTACTTC. This codes for CASSTQTGIGEQYF. The chain combines TRBV6-1 with TRBJ2-7; 7 positions agree with TRBD1. V lost 5 bases and J lost 6; bases outside the gene matches: 10. Germline V lookup: CDR1 MNHNS, CDR2 SASEGT. This CDR3 is 14 amino acids long.

The chain uses TRBV5-5 and TRBJ2-7, with a possible D match to TRBD2 (5 bases). The CDR3 covers 13 residues. V dropped 9 bases and J dropped 2 bases, with 15 bases sitting between them. CDR1 is SGHKS and CDR2 is YYEKEE in the germline V gene (reference sequence). The CDR3 loop reads CATREAPTYEQYF. CDR3 bases: TGTGCCACCCGGGAAGCGCCGACCTACGAGCAGTACTTC.

The V gene is TRBV20-1, the J gene TRBJ2-1; no firm D call. This CDR3 has 15 amino acids. The V end lost 1 base, the J end lost 5 bases, and 15 bases lay between the germline ends. Germline CDR1 and CDR2: DFQATT and SNEGSKA (reference sequence). For the CDR3, the DNA is TGCAGTGCTAGAGCCCTAGTTGTAATTAACAATGAGCAGTTCTTC. Protein sequence: CSARALVVINNEQFF.